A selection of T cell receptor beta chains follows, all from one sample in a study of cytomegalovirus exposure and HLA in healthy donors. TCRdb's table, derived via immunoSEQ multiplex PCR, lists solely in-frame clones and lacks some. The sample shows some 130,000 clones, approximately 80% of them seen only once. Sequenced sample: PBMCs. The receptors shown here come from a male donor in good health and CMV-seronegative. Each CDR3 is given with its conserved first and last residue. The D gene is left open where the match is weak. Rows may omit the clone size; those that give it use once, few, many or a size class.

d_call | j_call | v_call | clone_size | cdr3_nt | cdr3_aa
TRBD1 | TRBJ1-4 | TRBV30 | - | TGTGCCTGGAGTGTGGGCGACAGGGGAGGGGAAAAACTGTTTTTT | CAWSVGDRGGEKLFF
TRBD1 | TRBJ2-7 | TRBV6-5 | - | TGTGCCAGCACCCGGACAGGGTCCAACGAGCAGTACTTC | CASTRTGSNEQYF
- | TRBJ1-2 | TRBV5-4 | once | TGTGCCAGCAGCCAACAGCAGGTCAGCTATGGCTACACCTTC | CASSQQQVSYGYTF
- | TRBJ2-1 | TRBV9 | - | TGTGCCAGCAGCGTAGCAGCGGGCTCCTACAATGAGCAGTTCTTC | CASSVAAGSYNEQFF
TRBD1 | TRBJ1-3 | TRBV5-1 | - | TGCGCCAGCAGCCAGGGGGCTGTGGCTGGAAACACCATATATTTT | CASSQGAVAGNTIYF
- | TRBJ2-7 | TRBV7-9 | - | TGTGCCAGCAGCTTAGTTTACAGATCCTACGAGCAGTACTTC | CASSLVYRSYEQYF
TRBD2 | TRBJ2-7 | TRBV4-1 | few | TGCGCCAGCAGCGGAACTAGCGGGAGGACGACCTACGAGCAGTACTTC | CASSGTSGRTTYEQYF
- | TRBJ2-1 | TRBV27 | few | TGTGCCAGCAGTAGCCTAGACTCTCGCTCCTACAATGAGCAGTTCTTC | CASSSLDSRSYNEQFF
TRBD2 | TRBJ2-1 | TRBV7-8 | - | TGTGCCAGCAGCTCCAAACCGTTCGGTAGCGGGGGAAACAATGAGCAGTTCTTC | CASSSKPFGSGGNNEQFF
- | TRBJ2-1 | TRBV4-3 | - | TGCGCCAGCAGCCAAGATCGGCGGGGTGCGCAGTTCTTC | CASSQDRRGAQFF